The 25 T cell receptor beta chains given below trace back to one sample, sequenced in a study of T cell responses to AZD1222 COVID-19 vaccine. Assay: immunoSEQ multiplex PCR; the TCRdb copy retains only in-frame clones and omits some. The sample contains tens of thousands of clones, approximately 92% of which appear only once. Material: peripheral blood, obtained 28 days after the second AZD1222 dose. The receptor source for this set is an adult who received the AZD1222 COVID-19 vaccine.

The J gene is TRBJ2-7, the V gene TRBV20-1; D is unclear. Per the germline V gene, CDR1 is DFQATT and CDR2 is SNEGSKA (reference sequence). The CDR3 contains 14 residues. V was trimmed by 3 bases and J by 0 bases, leaving 12 bases between them. The CDR3 protein is CSASRTANSYEQYF. CDR3 sequence (DNA): TGCAGTGCTAGTCGTACGGCGAACTCCTACGAGCAGTACTTC.

The rearrangement joins TRBV7-2 to TRBJ2-7, with 11 bases matching TRBD2. V shed 1 base and J 6 bases; nucleotides not matched to a gene: 11. Per the germline V gene, CDR1 is SGHTA and CDR2 is FQGNSA. This CDR3 is 17 amino acids long. The CDR3 reads CASSLEVAGGARGEQYF. Written as DNA, the CDR3 is TGTGCCAGCAGCTTAGAAGTAGCGGGGGGGGCGCGGGGCGAGCAGTACTTC.

The chain uses TRBV12-5 and TRBJ2-7; the D gene could be TRBD1 or TRBD2 (5 bases each). V dropped 0 bases and J dropped 3 bases, with 6 bases sitting between them. Germline CDR1 reads LGHNT; CDR2 reads FRNRAP. The CDR3 runs to 13 residues. CDR3 coding DNA: TGTGCTAGTGGTTTGGTTGGGGGCTACGAGCAGTACGTC. It specifies CASGLVGGYEQYV.

The chain links TRBV7-9 to TRBJ2-7; D gene unclear. The CDR3 consists of 13 residues. V lost 1 base and J 5 bases, leaving 9 bases between the germline ends. The germline V gene has CDR1 SEHNR and CDR2 FQNEAQ (reference sequence). The DNA of the CDR3 is TGTGCCAGCAGCTTAGGCGTCCTCGACGAGCAGTACTTC. Translation: CASSLGVLDEQYF.

This clone was found once. This sequence joins TRBV2 and TRBJ1-2; possible D gene TRBD1, 5 bases. The CDR3 contains 13 residues. Trimming cost V 1 base and J 4 bases, with 7 bases left between them. CDR1 and CDR2 from the germline V gene are SNHLY and FYNNEI. The CDR3 DNA follows: TGTGCCAGCAGTGAAGTGGGGGGCTATGGCTACACCTTC. It is translated as CASSEVGGYGYTF.

The CDR3 loop reads CSASPLTGSPYEQYV. DNA for the CDR3: TGCAGTGCTAGTCCACTAACAGGGTCCCCCTACGAGCAGTACGTC. The chain joins TRBV20-1 to TRBJ2-7; D might be TRBD1 (6 bases). CDR1 and CDR2 from the germline V gene are DFQATT and SNEGSKA (reference sequence). The CDR3 has 15 amino acids. Trimming stripped 3 bases from V and 2 bases from J, with 17 bases between.

CDR3 sequence (DNA): TGTGCCAGCAGTCCCTCCGGGACACTAATCGGAGAGACCCAGTACTTC. It yields the protein CASSPSGTLIGETQYF. J is TRBJ2-5 and V is TRBV4-2, with D tentatively TRBD1 (6 bases). The CDR3 is 16 residues long. The germline V and J ends were trimmed by 6 bases and 4 bases, with 21 bases remaining between them. The V gene's germline CDR1 is LGHNA and CDR2 YNFKEQ.

The chain couples TRBV3-1 (or the pseudogene TRBV3-2) to TRBJ2-1; TRBD2 might be the D (6 bases). In germline, CDR1 is LGHDT, CDR2 YNNKEL (reference sequence). The CDR3 totals 16 residues. V gave up 1 base and J gave up 2 bases, with 12 bases separating them. CDR3 in amino acids: CASSQVLGGAYNEQFF. In nucleotides, the CDR3 is TGTGCCAGCAGCCAAGTACTTGGCGGGGCCTACAATGAGCAGTTCTTC.

This chain links TRBV18 with TRBJ1-2; D not certain. This CDR3 region has 14 residues. Trimming removed 4 bases at V and 4 bases at J, with 13 bases between. Looked up from germline, CDR1 is KGHSH and CDR2 is LQKENI. CDR3 amino acids: CASSLAGGIYGYTF. DNA for the CDR3: TGTGCCAGCTCACTAGCCGGAGGGATCTATGGCTACACCTTC.

V is TRBV12-3 or TRBV12-4 and J is TRBJ2-2; D not resolved. The CDR3 runs 12 residues. Trimming removed 5 bases from V and 5 bases from J, with 6 bases in between. Written as DNA, the CDR3 is TGTGCCAGCAGTCGATCTACCGGGGAGCTGTTTTTT. Its translation is CASSRSTGELFF.

V gene TRBV15 combines with J gene TRBJ1-4; no clear D. V was trimmed by 4 bases and J by 8 bases, leaving 17 bases between them. The CDR3 loop spans 15 amino acids. Germline assignment: CDR1 LNHNV and CDR2 YYDKDF (reference sequence). The CDR3 protein is CATSTGGSGKEKLFF. DNA for the CDR3: TGTGCCACCAGCACCGGCGGGTCAGGAAAGGAAAAACTGTTTTTT.

With regard to this clone: The same CDR3 arises from other DNA sequences in this sample as well. The J gene is TRBJ2-5, the V gene TRBV11-3, with a weak D call TRBD1 (5 bases). The CDR3 loop spans 14 amino acids. Germline CDR1 reads SGHNT; CDR2 reads YENEEA. Trimming took 1 base from V and 1 from J, leaving 7 bases between them. The CDR3 loop is CASSLGGSQETQYF. CDR3 DNA sequence: TGTGCCAGCAGCTTAGGGGGCAGCCAAGAGACCCAGTACTTC.

V gene TRBV4-3 combines with J gene TRBJ1-5, with 7 nucleotides matching TRBD1. Germline V gene sequence: CDR1 LGHNA, CDR2 YSLEER. Unmatched junction bases numbered 8, after V lost 3 bases and J lost 6 bases. The CDR3 is 15 residues long. The CDR3 is CASSQDTGAGQPQHF. Here the CDR3 DNA reads TGCGCCAGCAGCCAGGATACAGGGGCAGGTCAGCCCCAGCATTTT.

The chain is built from TRBV6-5 and TRBJ1-1; 7 bases map to TRBD1. CDR1 MNHEY and CDR2 SVGAGI come from the germline V gene. The CDR3 totals 13 residues. Trimming at V came to 6 bases and at J to 4 bases, leaving 5 bases not matched to a gene. CDR3 bases: TGTGCCAGCAGCTCAGGGGGTCGCACTGAAGCTTTCTTT. Its translation is CASSSGGRTEAFF.

CDR3 DNA: TGTGCCAGCAGTTTCGGGGGACGGGACACTGAAGCTTTCTTT. It is translated as CASSFGGRDTEAFF. V gene TRBV27 combines with J gene TRBJ1-1; D might be TRBD1 (5 bases). The CDR3 totals 14 residues. V was trimmed by 3 bases and J by 3 bases, leaving 11 bases between them. Germline CDR1 is MNHEY and CDR2 is SMNVEV (reference sequence).

This clone has a count of ten or more. This sequence joins TRBV9 and TRBJ1-1; TRBD1 matches at 8 bases. The trim removed 3 bases at V and 4 bases at J, leaving 2 bases unmatched. The CDR3 covers 13 residues. The germline V gene has CDR1 SGDLS and CDR2 YYNGEE. CDR3 protein: CASSAGGFTEAFF. The CDR3 coding sequence is TGTGCCAGCAGCGCAGGGGGCTTCACTGAAGCTTTCTTT.

The rearrangement links TRBV7-2 to TRBJ2-1, with TRBD1 matching 8 bases. Germline V gives CDR1 SGHTA, CDR2 FQGNSA. The CDR3 spans 15 residues. The junction had 4 bases not matched to a gene; V was cut back by 2 bases and J by 4 bases. The chain's CDR3 is CASSLIQGVYNEQFF. In DNA form, the CDR3 reads TGTGCCAGCAGCTTAATACAGGGGGTGTACAATGAGCAGTTCTTC.

This rearrangement joins TRBV28 to TRBJ1-5; 7 nucleotides align to TRBD1. The CDR3 length is 19 residues. CDR1 is MDHEN and CDR2 is SYDVKM in the germline V gene. The ends lost 5 bases at V and 4 bases at J; junction bases unmatched: 20. The DNA of the CDR3 is TGTGCCAGCAGTAGGGGGCGTGGGGTCGAGTGGGATTTTAATCAGCCCCAGCATTTT. Amino acids: CASSRGRGVEWDFNQPQHF.

V is TRBV5-6 and J is TRBJ2-2, with 9 bases identical to TRBD1. There are 14 residues in the CDR3. The junction had 3 bases not matched to a gene; V was cut back by 4 bases and J by 5 bases. CDR1 SGHDT and CDR2 YYEEEE come from the germline V gene. The CDR3 reads CASSGTGITGELFF. The CDR3 nucleotides read TGTGCCAGCAGCGGGACAGGGATTACCGGGGAGCTGTTTTTT.

The V call is TRBV5-1, the J call TRBJ1-5, with a tentative D call TRBD1 (5 bases). V lost 0 bases, J lost 4 bases, and 8 bases lay in between. From germline, CDR1 is SGHRS and CDR2 YFSETQ. The CDR3 spans 14 residues. The CDR3 is CASSLEGLNQPQHF. DNA of the CDR3: TGCGCCAGCAGCTTGGAGGGGCTGAATCAGCCCCAGCATTTT.

This chain connects TRBV18 to TRBJ2-7, with 7 bases that match TRBD2. The CDR3 is 14 amino acids. V lost 3 bases, J lost 2 bases, and 4 bases stayed unmatched. CDR1 and CDR2 from the germline V gene are KGHSH and LQKENI. The CDR3 DNA follows: TGTGCCAGCTCACCGGGCGGGAGCGCCTACGAGCAGTACGTC. As protein: CASSPGGSAYEQYV.

The chain links TRBV7-2 to TRBJ2-7; D possibly matches TRBD1 or TRBD2 (6 bases each). Germline assignment: CDR1 SGHTA and CDR2 FQGNSA. The V end was cut by 5 bases, the J end by 6 bases, with 20 bases between. The CDR3 is 15 amino acids. The CDR3 region is CASSPTPRGRGEQYF. CDR3 nucleotide sequence: TGTGCCAGCAGCCCCACCCCCCGGGGGCGGGGCGAGCAGTACTTC.

A single count supports this clone. The chain carries TRBV4-1 and TRBJ1-4; maybe TRBD1 (6 bases). Trimming took 1 base from V and 10 from J, leaving 19 bases between them. Germline lookup yields CDR1 MGHRA and CDR2 YSYEKL. This CDR3 contains 16 residues. The CDR3 DNA reads TGCGCCAGCAGCCAAGGCCCCGACAGGCAGATCGGAAAACTGTTTTTT. This sequence encodes CASSQGPDRQIGKLFF.

The chain joins TRBV12-5 to TRBJ2-1; 9 bases are a match to TRBD2. The germline gives CDR1 LGHNT, CDR2 FRNRAP. The V gene end was trimmed by 0 bases and the J gene end by 8 bases; junction bases not matched to a gene: 8. The CDR3 is 16 residues long. The CDR3 region is CASGLVISGGVDEQFF. The CDR3 DNA reads TGTGCTAGTGGTTTGGTAATTAGCGGGGGCGTTGATGAGCAGTTCTTC.

This clone was found once. The V gene is TRBV28, the J gene TRBJ1-2; D is uncertain. The V end was cut by 4 bases, the J end by 7 bases, with 7 bases between. This CDR3 is 11 amino acids long. Germline V lookup: CDR1 MDHEN, CDR2 SYDVKM. CDR3 protein: CASSSYSGYTF. The CDR3 DNA reads TGTGCCAGCAGTTCATATTCTGGCTACACCTTC.